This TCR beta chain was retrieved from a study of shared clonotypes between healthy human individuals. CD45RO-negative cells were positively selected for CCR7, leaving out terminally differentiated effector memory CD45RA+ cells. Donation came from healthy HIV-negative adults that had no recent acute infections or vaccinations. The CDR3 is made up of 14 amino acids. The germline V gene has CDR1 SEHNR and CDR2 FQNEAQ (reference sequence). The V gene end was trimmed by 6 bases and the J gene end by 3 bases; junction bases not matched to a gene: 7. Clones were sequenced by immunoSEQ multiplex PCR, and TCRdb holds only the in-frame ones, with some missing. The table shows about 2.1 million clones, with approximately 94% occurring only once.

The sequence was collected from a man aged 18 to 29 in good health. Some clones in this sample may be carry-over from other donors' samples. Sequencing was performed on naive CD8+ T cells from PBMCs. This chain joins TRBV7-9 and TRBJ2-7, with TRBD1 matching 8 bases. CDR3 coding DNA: TGTGCCAGCAGTTTTCGGACAGGGAGCTACGAGCAGTACTTC. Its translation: CASSFRTGSYEQYF.